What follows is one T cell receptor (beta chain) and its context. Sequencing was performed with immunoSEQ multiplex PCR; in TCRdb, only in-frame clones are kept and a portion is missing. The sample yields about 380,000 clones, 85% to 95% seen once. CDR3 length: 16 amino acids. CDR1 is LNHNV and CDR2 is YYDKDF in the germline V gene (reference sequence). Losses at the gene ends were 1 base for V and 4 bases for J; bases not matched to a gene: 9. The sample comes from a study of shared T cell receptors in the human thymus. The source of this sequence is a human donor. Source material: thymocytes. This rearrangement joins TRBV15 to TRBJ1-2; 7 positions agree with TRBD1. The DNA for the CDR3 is TGTGCCACCAGCAGAGTCCCCGGGACAGCCGGCTATGGCTACACCTTC. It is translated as CATSRVPGTAGYGYTF.